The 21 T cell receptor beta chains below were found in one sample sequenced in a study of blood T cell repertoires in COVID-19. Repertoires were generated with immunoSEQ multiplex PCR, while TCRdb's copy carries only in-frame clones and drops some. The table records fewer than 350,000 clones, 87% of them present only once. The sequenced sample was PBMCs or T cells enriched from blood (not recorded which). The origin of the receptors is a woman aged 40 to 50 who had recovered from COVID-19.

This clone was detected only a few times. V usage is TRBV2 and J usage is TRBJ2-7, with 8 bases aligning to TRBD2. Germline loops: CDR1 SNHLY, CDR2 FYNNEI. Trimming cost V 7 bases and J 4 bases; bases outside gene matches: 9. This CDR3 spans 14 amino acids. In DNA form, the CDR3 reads TGTGCCAGCAAGGTTAGCGGGACGACATACGAGCAGTACTTC. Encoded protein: CASKVSGTTYEQYF.

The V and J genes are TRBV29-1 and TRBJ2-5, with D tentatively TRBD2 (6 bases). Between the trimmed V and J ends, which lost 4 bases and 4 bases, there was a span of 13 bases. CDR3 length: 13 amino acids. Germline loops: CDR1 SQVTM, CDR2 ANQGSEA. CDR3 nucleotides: TGCAGCGTTGGGAGGGGTTCGCGAGAGACCCAGTACTTC. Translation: CSVGRGSRETQYF.

For the CDR3, the DNA is TGTGCCAGCAGTTCGGGGGGTTACCAAGAGACCCAGTACTTC. Protein: CASSSGGYQETQYF. The chain couples TRBV28 to TRBJ2-5; TRBD2 matches 7 bases. CDR1 is MDHEN, CDR2 SYDVKM, per germline. CDR3 length equals 14 residues. The trim removed 4 bases at V and 0 bases at J, leaving 2 bases unmatched.

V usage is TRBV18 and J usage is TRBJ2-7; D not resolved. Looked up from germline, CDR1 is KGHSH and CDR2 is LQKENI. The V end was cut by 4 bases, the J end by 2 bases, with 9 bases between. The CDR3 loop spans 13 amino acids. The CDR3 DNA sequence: TGTGCCAGCTCACGAGGAATTACCTACGAGCAGTACTTC. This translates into CASSRGITYEQYF.

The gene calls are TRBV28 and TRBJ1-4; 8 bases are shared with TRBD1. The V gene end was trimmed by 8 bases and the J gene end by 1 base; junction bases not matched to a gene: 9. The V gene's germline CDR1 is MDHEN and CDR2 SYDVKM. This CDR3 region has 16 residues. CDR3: CASSGGAALTNEKLFF. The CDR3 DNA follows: TGTGCCAGCTCAGGGGGCGCGGCGTTAACTAATGAAAAACTGTTTTTT. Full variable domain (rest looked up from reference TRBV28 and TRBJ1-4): DVKVTQSSRYLVKRTGEKVFLECVQDMDHENMFWYRQDPGLGLRLIYFSYDVKMKEKGDIPEGYSVSREKKERFSLILESASTNQTSMYLCASSGGAALTNEKLFFGSGTQLSVL.

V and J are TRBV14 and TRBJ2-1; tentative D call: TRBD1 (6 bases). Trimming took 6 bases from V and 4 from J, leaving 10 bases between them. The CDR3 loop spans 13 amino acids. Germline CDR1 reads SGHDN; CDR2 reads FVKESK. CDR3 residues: CASRRTDYNEQFF. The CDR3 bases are TGTGCCAGCAGACGGACAGATTACAATGAGCAGTTCTTC.

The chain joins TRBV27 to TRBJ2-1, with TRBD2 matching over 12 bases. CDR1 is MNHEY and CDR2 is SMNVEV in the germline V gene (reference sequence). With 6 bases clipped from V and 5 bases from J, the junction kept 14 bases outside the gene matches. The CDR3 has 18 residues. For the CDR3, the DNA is TGTGCCAGCAGATCTCTACTAGCGGGAGGACGCCTTAACAATGAGCAGTTCTTC. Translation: CASRSLLAGGRLNNEQFF.

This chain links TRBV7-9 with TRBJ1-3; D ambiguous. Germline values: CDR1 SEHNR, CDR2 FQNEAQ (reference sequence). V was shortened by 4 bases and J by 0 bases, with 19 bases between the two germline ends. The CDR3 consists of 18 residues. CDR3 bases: TGTGCCAGCAGCTCAACCACAGCGGTGGGTCTCTCTGGAAACACCATATATTTT. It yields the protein CASSSTTAVGLSGNTIYF.

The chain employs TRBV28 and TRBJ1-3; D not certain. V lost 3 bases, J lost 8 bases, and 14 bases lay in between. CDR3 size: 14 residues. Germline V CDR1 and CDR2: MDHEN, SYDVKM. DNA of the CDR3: TGTGCCAGCAGTTTTGCCCCTCCCCGGGACACCATATATTTT. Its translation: CASSFAPPRDTIYF.

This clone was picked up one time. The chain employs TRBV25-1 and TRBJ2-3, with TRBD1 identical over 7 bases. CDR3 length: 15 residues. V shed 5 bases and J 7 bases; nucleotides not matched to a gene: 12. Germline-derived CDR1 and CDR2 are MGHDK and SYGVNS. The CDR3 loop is CASSRDSQLGYTQYF. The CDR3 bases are TGTGCCAGCAGTCGGGACAGCCAACTGGGTTATACGCAGTATTTT.

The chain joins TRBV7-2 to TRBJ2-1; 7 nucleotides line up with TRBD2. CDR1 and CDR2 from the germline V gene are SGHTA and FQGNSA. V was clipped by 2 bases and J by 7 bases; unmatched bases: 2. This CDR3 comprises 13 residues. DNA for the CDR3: TGTGCCAGCAGCTTAAGCGGGAAAAATGAGCAGTTCTTC. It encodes CASSLSGKNEQFF.

The DNA for the CDR3 is TGTGCCAGCAGCCTAGGGGTTAATAGCAATCAGCCCCAGCATTTT. Protein sequence: CASSLGVNSNQPQHF. The chain carries TRBV28 and TRBJ1-5, with D possibly matching TRBD1 (5 bases). Trimming took off 6 bases at V and 0 bases at J, with 12 bases between the two ends. The V gene's germline CDR1 is MDHEN and CDR2 SYDVKM. CDR3 size: 15 residues.

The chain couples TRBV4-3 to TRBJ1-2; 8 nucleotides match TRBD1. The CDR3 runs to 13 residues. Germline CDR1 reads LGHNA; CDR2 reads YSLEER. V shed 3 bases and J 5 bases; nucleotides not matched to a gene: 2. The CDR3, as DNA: TGCGCCAGCAGCCAGGACAGGGCGTATGGCTACACCTTC. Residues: CASSQDRAYGYTF.

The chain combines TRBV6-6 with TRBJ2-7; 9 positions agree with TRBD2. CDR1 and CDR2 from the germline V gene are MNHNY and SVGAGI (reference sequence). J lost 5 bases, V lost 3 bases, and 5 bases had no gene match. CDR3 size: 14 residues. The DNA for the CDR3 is TGTGCCAGCAGTTATCCGGGACTAGCCCACGAGCAGTACTTC. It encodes CASSYPGLAHEQYF.

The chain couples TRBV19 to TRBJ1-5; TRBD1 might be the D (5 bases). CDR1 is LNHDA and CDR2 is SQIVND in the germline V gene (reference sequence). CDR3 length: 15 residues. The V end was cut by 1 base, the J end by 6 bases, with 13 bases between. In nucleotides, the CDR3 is TGTGCCAGTAGTATAGGATGGGGGGGACCTCAGCCCCAGCATTTT. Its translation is CASSIGWGGPQPQHF.

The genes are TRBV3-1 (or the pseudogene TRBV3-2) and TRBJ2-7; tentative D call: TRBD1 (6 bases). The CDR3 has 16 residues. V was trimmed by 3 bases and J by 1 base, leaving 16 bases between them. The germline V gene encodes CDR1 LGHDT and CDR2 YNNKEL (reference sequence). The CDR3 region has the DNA TGTGCCAGCAGCCACGTCGTGGGGACACCATCCTACGAGCAGTACTTC. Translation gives CASSHVVGTPSYEQYF.

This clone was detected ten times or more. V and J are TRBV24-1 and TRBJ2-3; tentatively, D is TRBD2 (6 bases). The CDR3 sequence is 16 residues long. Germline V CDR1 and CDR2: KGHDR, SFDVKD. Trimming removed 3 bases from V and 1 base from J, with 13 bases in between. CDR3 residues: CATSDGGRSGTDTQYF. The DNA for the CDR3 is TGTGCCACCAGTGATGGGGGGAGGTCGGGCACAGATACGCAGTATTTT.

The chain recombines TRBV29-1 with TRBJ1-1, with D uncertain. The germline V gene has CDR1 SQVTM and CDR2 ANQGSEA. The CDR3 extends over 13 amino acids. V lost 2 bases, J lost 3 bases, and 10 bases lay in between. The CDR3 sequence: CSVEPYVDTEAFF. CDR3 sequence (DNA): TGCAGCGTTGAACCTTATGTTGACACTGAAGCTTTCTTT.

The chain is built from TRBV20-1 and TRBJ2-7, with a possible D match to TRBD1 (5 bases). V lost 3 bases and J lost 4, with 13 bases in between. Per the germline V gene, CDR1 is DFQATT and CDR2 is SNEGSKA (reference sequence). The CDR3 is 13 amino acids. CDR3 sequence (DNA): TGCAGTGCTAGTCCCTCAGCAGGGTACGAGCAGTACTTC. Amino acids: CSASPSAGYEQYF.

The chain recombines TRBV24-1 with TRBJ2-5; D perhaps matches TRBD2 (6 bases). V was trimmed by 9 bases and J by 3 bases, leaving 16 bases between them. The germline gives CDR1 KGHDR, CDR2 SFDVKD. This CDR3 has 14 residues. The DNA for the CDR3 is TGTGCCACCGGTATTGGAGGGGCTGAAGAGACCCAGTACTTC. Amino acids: CATGIGGAEETQYF.

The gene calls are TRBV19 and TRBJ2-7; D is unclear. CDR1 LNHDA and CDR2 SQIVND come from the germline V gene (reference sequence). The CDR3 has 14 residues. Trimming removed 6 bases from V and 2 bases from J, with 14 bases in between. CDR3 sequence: CASSPTERTYEQYF. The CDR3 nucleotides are TGTGCCAGTAGCCCGACGGAGCGAACCTACGAGCAGTACTTC.